These T cell receptor beta chains were read from a single sample in a study of cytotoxic CD8 clonotypes in ibrutinib-treated CLL. TCRdb's copy holds only in-frame clones and misses some; the assay was immunoSEQ multiplex PCR. The repertoire holds about 270,000 clones, with 70% to 80% as singletons. The material sequenced was PBMCs, taken at disease progression, from a patient treated with ibrutinib. These receptors were collected from a human donor with chronic lymphocytic leukemia. CDR3s include the opening cysteine and the closing phenylalanine or tryptophan. D genes are given only for firm matches. Some rows mark clone size as missing; the rest say once, few, many or name a class of expanded clone.

v_gene: TRBV9; abundance: few; j_gene: TRBJ2-3; d_gene: TRBD2; CDR3aa: CASSVGLVDTQYF; CDR3nt: TGTGCCAGCAGCGTTGGACTAGTTGATACGCAGTATTTT
v_gene: TRBV7-2; abundance: NA; j_gene: TRBJ1-1; d_gene: TRBD1; CDR3aa: CASSRVRPGQGAVLPEAFF; CDR3nt: TGTGCCAGCAGCAGGGTCCGGCCGGGACAGGGGGCAGTCCTCCCCGAAGCTTTCTTT
v_gene: TRBV2; abundance: NA; j_gene: TRBJ2-5; d_gene: TRBD1; CDR3aa: CASIWDRANVLNWQETQYF; CDR3nt: TGTGCCAGCATATGGGACAGGGCGAACGTTTTAAATTGGCAAGAGACCCAGTACTTC
v_gene: TRBV5-1; abundance: NA; j_gene: TRBJ1-2; d_gene: NA; CDR3aa: CASSPLRGDGYTF; CDR3nt: TGCGCCAGCAGCCCCCTCAGGGGCGATGGCTACACCTTC
v_gene: TRBV4-1; abundance: NA; j_gene: TRBJ1-2; d_gene: NA; CDR3aa: CASSPIFSGTENNYGYTF; CDR3nt: TGCGCCAGCAGCCCTATTTTTTCGGGTACAGAAAATAACTATGGCTACACCTTC
v_gene: TRBV6-1; abundance: NA; j_gene: TRBJ1-3; d_gene: NA; CDR3aa: CASREDGRTGNTIYF; CDR3nt: TGTGCCAGCAGAGAGGACGGGCGGACGGGAAACACCATATATTTT
v_gene: TRBV5-4; abundance: many; j_gene: TRBJ2-4; d_gene: NA; CDR3aa: CASSTGGTLAKNIQYF; CDR3nt: TGTGCCAGCAGCACTGGTGGGACCTTAGCCAAAAACATTCAGTACTTC
v_gene: TRBV5-1; abundance: NA; j_gene: TRBJ1-2; d_gene: NA; CDR3aa: CASSGPGHSHYGYTF; CDR3nt: TGCGCCAGCAGTGGGCCGGGACATTCCCACTATGGCTACACCTTC
v_gene: TRBV15; abundance: NA; j_gene: TRBJ2-1; d_gene: TRBD2; CDR3aa: CATSRDAGTSINEQFF; CDR3nt: TGTGCCACCAGCAGAGACGCCGGGACTAGCATCAATGAGCAGTTCTTC
v_gene: TRBV9; abundance: few; j_gene: TRBJ1-2; d_gene: TRBD1; CDR3aa: CASSATGRSGGYTF; CDR3nt: TGTGCCAGCAGCGCGACAGGGAGGTCTGGCGGCTACACCTTC
v_gene: TRBV28; abundance: NA; j_gene: TRBJ1-2; d_gene: TRBD1; CDR3aa: CASSFGAGGGGYTF; CDR3nt: TGTGCCAGCAGTTTTGGGGCAGGGGGAGGCGGCTACACCTTC
v_gene: TRBV5-1; abundance: NA; j_gene: TRBJ1-2; d_gene: TRBD1; CDR3aa: CASSRLQGALNYGYTF; CDR3nt: TGCGCCAGCAGCAGACTCCAGGGGGCCCTAAACTATGGCTACACCTTC
v_gene: TRBV10-3; abundance: NA; j_gene: TRBJ1-2; d_gene: NA; CDR3aa: CAISESAPDYGYTF; CDR3nt: TGTGCCATCAGTGAGTCGGCTCCGGACTATGGCTACACCTTC
v_gene: TRBV2; abundance: NA; j_gene: TRBJ2-7; d_gene: NA; CDR3aa: CASTPGQRTYEQYF; CDR3nt: TGTGCCAGCACCCCGGGCCAAAGAACCTACGAGCAGTACTTC
v_gene: TRBV12-5; abundance: once; j_gene: TRBJ2-1; d_gene: NA; CDR3aa: CASGLGGSYNEQFF; CDR3nt: TGTGCTAGTGGTTTGGGGGGAAGTTACAATGAGCAGTTCTTC
v_gene: TRBV7-2; abundance: NA; j_gene: TRBJ1-2; d_gene: NA; CDR3aa: CASSLLPYGYTF; CDR3nt: TGTGCCAGCAGCTTACTTCCCTATGGCTACACCTTC
v_gene: TRBV9; abundance: few; j_gene: TRBJ2-1; d_gene: TRBD1; CDR3aa: CASSAREAGQGYNEQFF; CDR3nt: TGTGCCAGCAGCGCGAGGGAAGCGGGACAGGGGTACAATGAGCAGTTCTTC
v_gene: TRBV2; abundance: NA; j_gene: TRBJ2-1; d_gene: TRBD2; CDR3aa: CASPGLANEQFF; CDR3nt: TGTGCCAGCCCGGGACTAGCGAATGAGCAGTTCTTC
v_gene: TRBV5-1; abundance: NA; j_gene: TRBJ1-2; d_gene: TRBD1; CDR3aa: CASSYPGTGAGYTF; CDR3nt: TGCGCCAGCAGCTACCCCGGGACAGGGGCCGGCTACACCTTC
v_gene: TRBV19; abundance: NA; j_gene: TRBJ2-7; d_gene: TRBD1; CDR3aa: CATSTGGYEQYF; CDR3nt: TGTGCCACCTCAACAGGGGGCTACGAGCAGTACTTC
v_gene: TRBV4-1; abundance: NA; j_gene: TRBJ2-1; d_gene: NA; CDR3aa: CASSQRWNEQFF; CDR3nt: TGCGCCAGCAGCCAAAGGTGGAATGAGCAGTTCTTC
v_gene: TRBV10-3; abundance: NA; j_gene: TRBJ2-5; d_gene: NA; CDR3aa: CAISESVGTQYF; CDR3nt: TGTGCCATCAGTGAGTCGGTGGGGACCCAGTACTTC
v_gene: TRBV7-9; abundance: NA; j_gene: TRBJ1-2; d_gene: NA; CDR3aa: CASSGQPFYGYTF; CDR3nt: TGTGCCAGCAGTGGACAGCCTTTCTATGGCTACACCTTC
v_gene: TRBV9; abundance: NA; j_gene: TRBJ2-5; d_gene: NA; CDR3aa: CASSYREGSQETQYF; CDR3nt: TGTGCCAGCAGTTACAGGGAGGGGAGCCAAGAGACCCAGTACTTC
v_gene: TRBV4-1; abundance: NA; j_gene: TRBJ2-5; d_gene: TRBD2; CDR3aa: CASSQSGLAGALEETQYF; CDR3nt: TGCGCCAGCAGCCAATCGGGACTAGCGGGGGCCCTTGAAGAGACCCAGTACTTC
v_gene: TRBV10-3; abundance: NA; j_gene: TRBJ2-5; d_gene: TRBD1; CDR3aa: CAISEGTGDFGETQYF; CDR3nt: TGTGCCATCAGTGAAGGGACAGGGGATTTCGGAGAGACCCAGTACTTC
v_gene: TRBV6-5; abundance: NA; j_gene: TRBJ1-1; d_gene: NA; CDR3aa: CASSTTGTLNTEAFF; CDR3nt: TGTGCCAGCAGTACAACCGGGACCTTGAACACTGAAGCTTTCTTT
v_gene: TRBV6-6; abundance: NA; j_gene: TRBJ1-2; d_gene: NA; CDR3aa: CASSSTTQGRYGYTF; CDR3nt: TGTGCCAGCAGTTCCACCACCCAGGGGAGATATGGCTACACCTTC
v_gene: TRBV28; abundance: once; j_gene: TRBJ2-2; d_gene: NA; CDR3aa: CASSLRGGNTGELFF; CDR3nt: TGTGCCAGCAGTTTAAGGGGCGGAAACACCGGGGAGCTGTTTTTT
v_gene: TRBV9; abundance: NA; j_gene: TRBJ1-2; d_gene: NA; CDR3aa: CASSVGGDPLNYGYTF; CDR3nt: TGTGCCAGCAGCGTAGGGGGAGACCCGCTTAACTATGGCTACACCTTC